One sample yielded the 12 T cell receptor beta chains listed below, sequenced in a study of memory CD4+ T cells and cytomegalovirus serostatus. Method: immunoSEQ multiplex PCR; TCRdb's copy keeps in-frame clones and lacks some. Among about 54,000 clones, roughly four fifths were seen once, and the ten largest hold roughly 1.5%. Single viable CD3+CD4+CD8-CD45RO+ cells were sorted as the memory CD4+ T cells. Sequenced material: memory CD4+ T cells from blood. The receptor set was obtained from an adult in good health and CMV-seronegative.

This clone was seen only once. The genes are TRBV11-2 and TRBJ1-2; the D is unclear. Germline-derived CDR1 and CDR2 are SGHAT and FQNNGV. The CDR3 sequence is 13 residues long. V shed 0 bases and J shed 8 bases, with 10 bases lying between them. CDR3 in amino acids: CASSLERAGGYTF. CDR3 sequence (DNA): TGTGCCAGCAGCTTAGAAAGAGCTGGGGGCTACACCTTC.

The CDR3, as DNA: TGTGCCAGCAGCCAAGATAGTAGGGACAGGGGAGGCTACACCTTC. Amino acid sequence: CASSQDSRDRGGYTF. The rearrangement joins TRBV4-2 to TRBJ1-2; the match to TRBD1 covers 10 bases. The CDR3 totals 15 residues. Germline V lookup: CDR1 LGHNA, CDR2 YNFKEQ. V trimming: 0 bases; J trimming: 8 bases; junction bases outside the gene matches: 6.

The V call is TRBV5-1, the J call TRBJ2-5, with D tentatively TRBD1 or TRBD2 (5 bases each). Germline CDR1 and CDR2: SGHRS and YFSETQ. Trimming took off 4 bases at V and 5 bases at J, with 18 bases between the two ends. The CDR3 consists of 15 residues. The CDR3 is CASSGAGTYAETQYF. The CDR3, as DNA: TGCGCCAGCAGCGGAGCCGGGACGTACGCGGAGACCCAGTACTTC.

CDR3 sequence reads: CASSLGQGASGNTIYF. Here the CDR3 DNA reads TGTGCCAGCAGCTTGGGACAGGGGGCGAGCGGAAACACCATATATTTT. The V gene is TRBV7-9, the J gene TRBJ1-3, with 12 positions matching TRBD1. Trimming removed 3 bases from V and 4 bases from J; junction bases left unmatched: 4. Germline V gene lookup returns CDR1 SEHNR and CDR2 FQNEAQ (reference sequence). This CDR3 region has 16 residues.

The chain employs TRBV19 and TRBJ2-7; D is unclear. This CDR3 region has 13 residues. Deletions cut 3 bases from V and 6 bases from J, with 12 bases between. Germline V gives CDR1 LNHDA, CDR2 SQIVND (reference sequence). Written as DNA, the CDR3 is TGTGCCAGTAGTATCCGGGTTCCAGGCGAGCAGTACTTC. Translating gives CASSIRVPGEQYF. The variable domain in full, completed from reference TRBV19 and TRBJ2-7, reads DGGITQSPKYLFRKEGQNVTLSCEQNLNHDAMYWYRQDPGQGLRLIYYSQIVNDFQKGDIAEGYSVSREKKESFPLTVTSAQKNPTAFYLCASSIRVPGEQYFGPGTRLTVT.

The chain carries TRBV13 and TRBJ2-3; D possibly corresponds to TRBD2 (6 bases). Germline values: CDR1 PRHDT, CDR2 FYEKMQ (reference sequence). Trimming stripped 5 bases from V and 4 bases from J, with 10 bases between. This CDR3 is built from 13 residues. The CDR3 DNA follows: TGTGCCAGCAGCGACGGGAGCTCAGATACGCAGTATTTT. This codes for CASSDGSSDTQYF.

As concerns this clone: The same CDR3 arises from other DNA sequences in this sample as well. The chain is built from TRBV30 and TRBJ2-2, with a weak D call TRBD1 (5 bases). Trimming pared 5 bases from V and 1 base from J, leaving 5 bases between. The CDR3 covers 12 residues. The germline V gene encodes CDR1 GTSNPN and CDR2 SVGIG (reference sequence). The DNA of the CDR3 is TGTGCCTGGGGACAGAACACCGGGGAGCTGTTTTTT. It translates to CAWGQNTGELFF. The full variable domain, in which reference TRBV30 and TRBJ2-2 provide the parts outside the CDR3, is SQTIHQWPATLVQPVGSPLSLECTVEGTSNPNLYWYRQAAGRGLQLLFYSVGIGQISSEVPQNLSASRPQDRQFILSSKKLLLSDSGFYLCAWGQNTGELFFGEGSRLTVL.

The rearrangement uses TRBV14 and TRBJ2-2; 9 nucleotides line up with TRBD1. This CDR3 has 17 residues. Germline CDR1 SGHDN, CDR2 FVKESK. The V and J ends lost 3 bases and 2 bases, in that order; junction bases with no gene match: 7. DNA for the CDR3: TGTGCCAGCAGCCAGCTCGTGGGACAGGGAAACACCGGGGAGCTGTTTTTT. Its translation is CASSQLVGQGNTGELFF.

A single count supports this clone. CDR3 sequence (DNA): TGTGCCAGCAGCCGGACAGGGGGGAATCAGCCCCAGCATTTT. It specifies CASSRTGGNQPQHF. The chain uses TRBV7-2 and TRBJ1-5; 10 bases map to TRBD1. Germline CDR1 is SGHTA and CDR2 is FQGNSA. V was clipped by 5 bases and J by 4 bases; unmatched bases: 2. The CDR3 totals 14 residues.

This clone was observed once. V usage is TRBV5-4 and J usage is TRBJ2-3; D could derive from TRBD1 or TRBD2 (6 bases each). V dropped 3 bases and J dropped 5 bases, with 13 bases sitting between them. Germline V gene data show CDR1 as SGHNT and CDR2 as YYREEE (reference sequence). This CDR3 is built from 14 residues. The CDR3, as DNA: TGTGCCAGCAGCTGGGGGGACACAAGAGATACGCAGTATTTT. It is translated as CASSWGDTRDTQYF.

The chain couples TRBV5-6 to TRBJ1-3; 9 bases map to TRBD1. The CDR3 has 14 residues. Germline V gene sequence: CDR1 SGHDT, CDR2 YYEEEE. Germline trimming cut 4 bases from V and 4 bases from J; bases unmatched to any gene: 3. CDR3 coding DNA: TGTGCCAGCAGCCGGGACAGGGCCGGAAACACCATATATTTT. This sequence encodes CASSRDRAGNTIYF.

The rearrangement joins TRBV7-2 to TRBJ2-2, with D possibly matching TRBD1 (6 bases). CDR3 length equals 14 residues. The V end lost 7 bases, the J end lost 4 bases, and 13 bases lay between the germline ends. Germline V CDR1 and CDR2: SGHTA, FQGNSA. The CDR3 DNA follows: TGTGCCAGCAAAACTACCAGGGGCACCGGGGAGCTGTTTTTT. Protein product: CASKTTRGTGELFF.